The entry that follows covers one T cell receptor beta chain sequence. Its recognized antigen is unknown. No base quality values were provided; no much bigger clone lies one nucleotide off. RNA was extracted using the RNeasy kit, and about 0.5 to 1 ug of the RNA was reverse transcribed with random hexamers. TCR beta CDR3 regions were amplified with the immunoSEQ multiplex PCR assay covering 54 Vbeta and 13 Jbeta segments. To correct PCR amplification bias, a synthetic template baseline was used for both primer optimization and computational correction. On the study's bioinformatics: Only productive sequences were kept, with reads annotated to V, D and J genes according to IMGT and analyzed in immunoSEQ Analyzer. To calculate clonality, Shannon entropy was normalized by log2 of the number of productive unique sequences and then subtracted from one. For each patient and control, public and private clones were evaluated among the 100 most prevalent clones. Susac-specific clones were defined as absent from healthy and MS cohorts, 1052 published viral clones and other ImmuneACCESS disease sequences. TCRdb redid the processing of the public reads, applying fastp at Q25 and MiXCR, and retained in-frame beta chains. A single entry per CDR3 protein holds the most common genes and DNA from its merged rows. TCRdb assigned the V and J calls; the authors' analysis was not used. The sample table contains fewer than 350,000 distinct CDR3 sequences; only one count was recorded for about 89% of them. The top ten clones comprise approximately 0.18% of the sample.

Peripheral blood CD8+ and CD4+ T cells from healthy donors, Susac syndrome patients and multiple sclerosis patients were profiled using high-throughput TCR beta sequencing. Treatment-naive patients with stable or active relapsing-remitting disease fulfilling revised McDonald criteria were used as multiple sclerosis controls. Bulk CD8+ and CD4+ T cells were purified by magnetic negative isolation, whereas CD8+ TEMRA cells were enriched by FACS. Blood was collected in EDTA tubes and processed within 24 hours, with PBMCs isolated through density gradient centrifugation. PBMCs intended for TCR sequencing were cryopreserved in liquid nitrogen and were subsequently thawed in a 37 degrees C water bath. The sorted or isolated CD4+, CD8+ and CD8+ TEMRA cells had a purity of 90% or higher. The data derive from a study of CD8 T cells in Susac syndrome (dated by TCRdb to between 2018 and 2020). Some background on the complete study: Whether CD8+ T cell activation and differentiation in Susac syndrome was antigen driven was tested using repertoire sequencing. CD8+ T cell repertoire clonality was compared between around eleven healthy donors, some 14 Susac syndrome patients and roughly 15 multiple sclerosis patients. Results the study describes overall, beyond this receptor: The number of individuals in the TCR sequencing and HLA analysis was recognized as being relatively small.

The CDR3 runs 14 amino acids, cysteine and phenylalanine included. The sequence is cut down to CDR3 DNA, 42 bases in frame from base 1. CDR1 and CDR2 are read off the germline V gene (reference sequence) as LNHDA and SQIVND. Trimming removed 3 bases from V and 4 bases from J; the gene matches leave 3 bases unexplained. The chain is encoded by TRBV19 joined to TRBJ1-1, and 9 junctional nucleotides match TRBD1. The sequenced material came from CD8+ T cells from PBMCs. This receptor was taken from a human donor with multiple sclerosis. CDR3 loop: CASSIQTGGTEAFF. The DNA sequence follows: TGTGCCAGTAGTATCCAGACAGGGGGCACTGAAGCTTTCTTT.